This passage covers 13 T cell receptor beta chains from one sample sequenced in a study of CD8 T cells in Susac syndrome. Random hexamers were used to reverse transcribe the RNA input (roughly 0.5 to 1 ug). TCRdb re-analysed the immunoSEQ multiplex PCR reads in MiXCR, keeping a single row per CDR3 protein. The sample carries around 150,000 distinct CDR3 sequences, roughly 95% recorded once. Sequencing input: CD4+ T cells from PBMCs. The receptors were gathered from a human donor with Susac syndrome.

The J gene is TRBJ2-1, the V gene TRBV25-1; D call uncertain. The CDR3 totals 14 residues. The V and J ends lost 7 bases and 2 bases respectively, with 12 bases between them. Germline assignment: CDR1 MGHDK and CDR2 SYGVNS. The chain's CDR3 is CASIEAGPYNEQFF. The CDR3 DNA sequence: TGTGCCAGCATCGAGGCAGGACCCTACAATGAGCAGTTCTTC.

The V and J genes are TRBV3-1 and TRBJ2-7; D ambiguous. Germline CDR1 LGHDT, CDR2 YNNKEL (reference sequence). Trimming removed 4 bases from V and 0 bases from J, with 10 bases in between. This CDR3 region has 14 residues. DNA of the CDR3: TGTGCCAGCAGCCTCCGGCCCCTCTCCTACGAGCAGTACTTC. Protein product: CASSLRPLSYEQYF.

This clonotype was recorded only once. V and J are TRBV7-9 and TRBJ2-5; 7 nucleotides match TRBD2. CDR1 and CDR2 (germline): SEHNR, FQNEAQ (reference sequence). This CDR3 has 14 residues. After removal of 2 bases from V and 4 bases from J, the junction contained 4 bases not matched to a gene. The CDR3 nucleotides read TGTGCCAGCAGCTTAATGACGGGAGGAGAGACCCAGTACTTC. Its translation: CASSLMTGGETQYF.

The chain uses TRBV5-4 and TRBJ2-3, with D possibly matching TRBD2 (5 bases). The CDR3 has 13 amino acids. From germline, CDR1 is SGHNT and CDR2 YYREEE (reference sequence). Deletions cut 0 bases from V and 5 bases from J, with 7 bases between. The CDR3 protein is CASSLAGVDTQYF. The CDR3 DNA is TGTGCCAGCAGCTTGGCCGGGGTAGATACGCAGTATTTT. Variable domain in full (rest from reference TRBV5-4 and TRBJ2-3): ETGVTQSPTHLIKTRGQQVTLRCSSQSGHNTVSWYQQALGQGPQFIFQYYREEENGRGNFPPRFSGLQFPNYSSELNVNALELDDSALYLCASSLAGVDTQYFGPGTRLTVL.

A few counts support this clonotype. At one boundary the junction diverges from the germline segment, which might be a read error. The chain carries TRBV7-7 and TRBJ2-5; no definite D call. CDR3 length: 13 residues. The germline gives CDR1 SSHAT, CDR2 FNYEAQ (reference sequence). CDR3 DNA sequence: TGTGCTAGCAGCTTGGTGTACCAAGAGACCCAGTACTTC. It yields the protein CASSLVYQETQYF.

The V and J genes are TRBV19 and TRBJ2-1; D is ambiguous. The CDR3 extends over 13 amino acids. CDR1 and CDR2 from the germline V gene are LNHDA and SQIVND (reference sequence). The germline V and J ends were trimmed by 5 bases and 0 bases, with 5 bases remaining between them. The CDR3 is CASSASSYNEQFF. The DNA of the CDR3 is TGTGCCAGTAGTGCCAGCTCCTACAATGAGCAGTTCTTC.

V is TRBV20-1 and J is TRBJ1-4, with D perhaps TRBD1 (6 bases). V lost 6 bases to trimming and J lost 11 bases, with 22 bases between them. Germline V gives CDR1 DFQATT, CDR2 SNEGSKA (reference sequence). The CDR3 extends over 14 amino acids. CDR3 DNA sequence: TGCAGTGCATCGCCCCAGGGGATAAATGGGAAACTGTTTTTT. Its translation: CSASPQGINGKLFF.

This CDR3 is CASGQGTEAFF. DNA of the CDR3: TGTGCCAGCGGCCAGGGAACTGAAGCTTTCTTT. The chain is built from TRBV2 and TRBJ1-1; a possible D gene is TRBD1 (5 bases). The CDR3 runs to 11 residues. V was trimmed by 8 bases and J by 5 bases, leaving 9 bases between them. The V gene's germline CDR1 is SNHLY and CDR2 FYNNEI. Using reference TRBV2 and TRBJ1-1 for the parts outside the CDR3, the full variable domain is EPEVTQTPSHQVTQMGQEVILRCVPISNHLYFYWYRQILGQKVEFLVSFYNNEISEKSEIFDDQFSVERPDGSNFTLKIRSTKLEDSAMYFCASGQGTEAFFGQGTRLTVV.

The chain uses TRBV7-8 and TRBJ2-5; no reliable D call. The germline V gene encodes CDR1 SGHVS and CDR2 FQNEAQ. The CDR3 covers 14 residues. V was cut by 2 bases and J by 5 bases, with 12 bases left in between. The CDR3 protein is CASSLSIRRETQYF. CDR3 DNA sequence: TGTGCCAGCAGCTTAAGCATTCGCCGGGAGACCCAGTACTTC.

This clonotype is a singleton in its sample. The chain employs TRBV27 and TRBJ2-2; 11 bases map to TRBD2. J gave up 5 bases and V 6 bases, and 14 bases lay outside the gene matches. CDR3 length: 18 amino acids. Germline CDR1 and CDR2: MNHEY and SMNVEV (reference sequence). This CDR3 reads CASSRVRSGGAYTGELFF. The DNA for the CDR3 is TGTGCCAGCAGCCGAGTCCGTAGCGGGGGGGCGTATACCGGGGAGCTGTTTTTT.

The chain is built from TRBV14 and TRBJ2-5; TRBD1 agrees at 9 bases. CDR3 length equals 15 residues. V trimming: 4 bases; J trimming: 3 bases; junction bases outside the gene matches: 6. Germline values: CDR1 SGHDN, CDR2 FVKESK. The CDR3 bases are TGTGCCAGCAGCCCCCGGGACAGGGTGAAAGAGACCCAGTACTTC. Translating gives CASSPRDRVKETQYF. The variable domain in full, with the rest retrieved from reference TRBV14 and TRBJ2-5, is EAGVTQFPSHSVIEKGQTVTLRCDPISGHDNLYWYRRVMGKEIKFLLHFVKESKQDESGMPNNRFLAERTGGTYSTLKVQPAELEDSGVYFCASSPRDRVKETQYFGPGTRLLVL.

This clonotype was observed a handful of times. This rearrangement joins TRBV3-1 to TRBJ1-1; D ambiguous. The germline gives CDR1 LGHDT, CDR2 YNNKEL (reference sequence). The CDR3 is 11 residues long. Deletions cut 3 bases from V and 5 bases from J, with 4 bases between. The CDR3 DNA sequence: TGTGCCAGCAGCCAGGGGACTGAAGCTTTCTTT. Encoded protein: CASSQGTEAFF.

The rearrangement uses TRBV24-1 and TRBJ1-2, with D possibly matching TRBD1 (5 bases). CDR3 length: 13 amino acids. The V gene's germline CDR1 is KGHDR and CDR2 SFDVKD. V was trimmed by 9 bases and J by 8 bases, leaving 18 bases between them. The CDR3 DNA sequence: TGTGCCACCGAGAGAAAGGGCAGGGAGGGCTACACCTTC. It yields the protein CATERKGREGYTF.